The source of this T cell receptor (beta chain) is a study of OX40 agonist ivuxolimab in advanced cancers. Study summary: Treatment received earlier with anti-PD-1, anti-PD-L1 or anti-CTLA-4 agents was allowed, and under 50% had some.

V was pared by 5 bases and J by 4 bases, with 4 bases of the junction left unmatched. Germline CDR1 and CDR2: SEHNR and FQNEAQ (reference sequence). The CDR3 loop spans 13 amino acids. Sequencing was performed with immunoSEQ multiplex PCR; in TCRdb, only in-frame clones are kept and a portion is missing. This table has 90,000 to 100,000 clones, 88% appearing once. As to this clone: Its matching antigen is unknown.

The study, taken as a whole, reports: Patients with a partial response at 0.1-3.0 mg/kg had among the lowest clonal expansion. Certain nonresponding patients likewise had low normalized T-cell clonal expansion. Dose levels from 0.1 to 3.0 mg/kg saw CD4+ and CD8+ blood T cells expand clonally by week 6.

This chain connects TRBV7-9 to TRBJ1-1, with 7 bases that match TRBD1. The clonotype was recovered from an adult with an advanced solid tumor such as melanoma, head and neck, liver or kidney cancer. Sequencing was performed on CD4+ or CD8+ T cells sorted from blood, taken in a trial of the OX40 agonist ivuxolimab. The CDR3 protein is CASSATGPTEAFF. Here the CDR3 DNA reads TGTGCCAGCAGCGCGACAGGGCCCACTGAAGCTTTCTTT.